A single sample gave rise to the 16 T cell receptor beta chains below, sequenced in a study of T cell changes during pregnancy in multiple sclerosis. The method was immunoSEQ multiplex PCR; TCRdb's version includes in-frame clones alone and lacks a portion of them. The sample consists of around 57,000 clones, 89% of them appearing once. The sample was peripheral blood, taken in the first trimester of pregnancy. These receptors all stem from a female donor with multiple sclerosis, enrolled in a pregnancy study.

V usage is TRBV2 and J usage is TRBJ1-4; 9 bases agree with TRBD1. The J segment lost 6 bases and the V segment lost 1 base, leaving 3 bases of the junction unmatched. Germline lookup yields CDR1 SNHLY and CDR2 FYNNEI. This CDR3 region has 15 residues. The CDR3: CASSEGDRDHEKLFF. The CDR3, as DNA: TGTGCCAGCAGTGAAGGGGACAGGGACCATGAAAAACTGTTTTTT.

V is TRBV16 and J is TRBJ1-3; D not certain. The germline V gene encodes CDR1 KGHSY and CDR2 FQNENV. Trimming removed 4 bases from V and 0 bases from J, with 7 bases in between. The CDR3 runs to 14 residues. Here the CDR3 reads CASSLFGSGNTIYF. The CDR3 nucleotides are TGTGCCAGCAGCCTCTTCGGCTCTGGAAACACCATATATTTT. The whole variable domain, filled in from reference TRBV16 and TRBJ1-3, reads GEEVAQTPKHLVRGEGQKAKLYCAPIKGHSYVFWYQQVLKNEFKFLISFQNENVFDETGMPKERFSAKCLPNSPCSLEIQATKLEDSAVYFCASSLFGSGNTIYFGEGSWLTVV.

The chain couples TRBV4-3 to TRBJ1-2; 9 nucleotides match TRBD1. This CDR3 has 16 residues. J was trimmed by 8 bases and V by 0 bases; bases with no gene match: 10. The germline V gene has CDR1 LGHNA and CDR2 YSLEER. The CDR3 spells CASSQEVGTGMFGYTF. In nucleotides, the CDR3 is TGCGCCAGCAGCCAAGAAGTAGGGACAGGGATGTTCGGCTACACCTTC.

The chain couples TRBV7-9 to TRBJ2-1; TRBD1 matches at 8 bases. The CDR3 totals 13 residues. CDR1 is SEHNR and CDR2 is FQNEAQ in the germline V gene (reference sequence). After removal of 3 bases from V and 13 bases from J, the junction contained 8 bases not matched to a gene. The CDR3 nucleotides are TGTGCCAGCAGCTTCCCCAGGGGGCGCGGACAGTTCTTC. It yields the protein CASSFPRGRGQFF.

The chain links TRBV7-2 to TRBJ2-2; D is possibly TRBD2 (6 bases). V was trimmed by 5 bases and J by 4 bases, leaving 26 bases between them. Germline CDR1 reads SGHTA; CDR2 reads FQGNSA. There are 19 residues in the CDR3. The CDR3 nucleotides read TGTGCCAGCAGCGCCGGACTAAACCTCCTACGGGGACGCACCGGGGAGCTGTTTTTT. It encodes CASSAGLNLLRGRTGELFF.

V gene TRBV19 combines with J gene TRBJ1-5, with a possible D match to TRBD1 (5 bases). CDR3 length equals 13 residues. The germline V and J ends were trimmed by 5 bases and 5 bases, with 10 bases remaining between them. The V gene's germline CDR1 is LNHDA and CDR2 SQIVND (reference sequence). The CDR3 DNA reads TGTGCCAGTAGTGATGGGACTTATCAGCCCCAGCATTTT. It translates to CASSDGTYQPQHF.

This clone was picked up one time. The V call is TRBV19, the J call TRBJ2-2; the match to TRBD2 covers 9 bases. Losses at the gene ends were 3 bases for V and 6 bases for J; bases not matched to a gene: 5. CDR1 and CDR2 (germline): LNHDA, SQIVND (reference sequence). This CDR3 comprises 15 residues. The CDR3 sequence: CASSISGSRAGELFF. The DNA for the CDR3 is TGTGCCAGTAGTATTAGCGGGAGTCGGGCCGGGGAGCTGTTTTTT.

This rearrangement joins TRBV10-3 to TRBJ2-1, with TRBD1 identical over 8 bases. This CDR3 contains 15 residues. Germline assignment: CDR1 ENHRY and CDR2 SYGVKD. V shed 2 bases, J shed 8 bases, and the junction held 8 bases outside the gene matches. CDR3 bases: TGTGCCATCAGTGAGGGAGACAGGGGAGGTTATGAGCAGTTCTTC. Translation gives CAISEGDRGGYEQFF.

The gene calls are TRBV11-3 and TRBJ2-7, with D possibly TRBD1 on 6 matching bases. V lost 5 bases and J 2 bases, leaving 13 bases between the germline ends. There are 14 residues in the CDR3. Germline CDR1 and CDR2: SGHNT and YENEEA. As DNA, the CDR3 is TGTGCCAGCAGCACCCAGGGGCGAACCTACGAGCAGTACTTC. It encodes CASSTQGRTYEQYF.

The V call is TRBV9, the J call TRBJ2-3, with a possible D match to TRBD2 (7 bases). Germline-derived CDR1 and CDR2 are SGDLS and YYNGEE. Trimming shortened V by 0 bases and J by 4 bases, and 12 bases separated the two germline ends. This CDR3 comprises 15 residues. CDR3 amino acids: CASSVEGGVPDTQYF. The CDR3, as DNA: TGTGCCAGCAGCGTAGAAGGGGGGGTCCCAGATACGCAGTATTTT.

This sequence joins TRBV7-2 and TRBJ2-5, with 11 nucleotides matching TRBD1. The V segment lost 5 bases and the J segment 5 bases; nucleotides outside the gene matches: 7. The CDR3 is made up of 15 amino acids. Germline V CDR1 and CDR2: SGHTA, FQGNSA. DNA of the CDR3: TGTGCCAGCAGCCCCCTGGGGACAGGGGGGGAGACCCAGTACTTC. Encoded protein: CASSPLGTGGETQYF.

This chain connects TRBV30 to TRBJ1-1; TRBD1 matches 8 bases. After removal of 8 bases from V and 3 bases from J, the junction contained 8 bases not matched to a gene. The CDR3 is 13 residues long. Germline values: CDR1 GTSNPN, CDR2 SVGIG (reference sequence). CDR3 in amino acids: CAATGVGYTEAFF. The CDR3 DNA reads as TGTGCCGCGACAGGGGTAGGTTACACTGAAGCTTTCTTT.

This chain connects TRBV18 to TRBJ2-6; 8 nucleotides align to TRBD1. Germline CDR1 reads KGHSH; CDR2 reads LQKENI. The CDR3 spans 18 residues. The V gene end was trimmed by 2 bases and the J gene end by 4 bases; junction bases not matched to a gene: 10. The CDR3 DNA reads TGTGCCAGCTCACCAGGGGCAGGGGGCGCATCCGGGGCCAACGTCCTGACTTTC. Residues: CASSPGAGGASGANVLTF.

J is TRBJ1-1 and V is TRBV30; D not certain. The CDR3 length is 17 residues. The ends were cut back, 0 bases at V and 0 bases at J, with 17 bases in the middle. Germline CDR1 reads GTSNPN; CDR2 reads SVGIG (reference sequence). In DNA, the CDR3 is TGTGCCTGGAGTGTATCTCTCATTGGCAGGTTGAACACTGAAGCTTTCTTT. Protein sequence: CAWSVSLIGRLNTEAFF.

CDR3: CASSSRGLGEKLFF. DNA of the CDR3: TGTGCCAGCAGCTCCAGGGGGCTCGGTGAAAAACTGTTTTTT. The rearrangement uses TRBV7-8 and TRBJ1-4; 8 bases agree with TRBD1. The CDR3 has 14 amino acids. The J segment lost 7 bases and the V segment lost 4 bases, leaving 5 bases of the junction unmatched. Germline V gene data show CDR1 as SGHVS and CDR2 as FQNEAQ.

The chain links TRBV2 to TRBJ2-5; 9 bases match TRBD1. The junction had 16 bases not matched to a gene; V was cut back by 6 bases and J by 5 bases. There are 17 residues in the CDR3. Germline CDR1 is SNHLY and CDR2 is FYNNEI. This CDR3 is CASRPLGSGTGTETQYF. The CDR3 nucleotides are TGTGCCAGCAGACCTCTTGGAAGTGGGACAGGGACGGAGACCCAGTACTTC.